This TCR beta chain is drawn from a study of T cells after yellow fever vaccination. The study, taken as a whole, reports: It was a small share of clonotypes that appeared in both CD4 and CD8 compartments. Contaminating bulk clonotypes could be abundant in FACS-sorted repertoires.

The germline gives CDR1 LGHDT, CDR2 YNNKEL (reference sequence). The trim removed 7 bases at V and 5 bases at J, leaving 8 bases unmatched. The CDR3 covers 14 residues. TCRdb called the 5' RACE reads again in MiXCR, with one record for every CDR3 protein. There are some 600,000 distinct CDR3 sequences in the sample; around 12% occur only once, and around 14% lies in the top ten. On this clonotype itself: As yet, its antigen is unknown.

The genes are TRBV3-1 and TRBJ2-1, with 7 bases matching TRBD1. This receptor was taken from a young man who received the YFV17D yellow fever vaccine. The source material was PBMCs, sampled on the day of the yellow fever booster vaccination. This chain's CDR3 is CASTSLDRDNEQFF. The DNA for the CDR3 is TGTGCCAGCACCTCCCTTGACAGGGACAATGAGCAGTTCTTC.